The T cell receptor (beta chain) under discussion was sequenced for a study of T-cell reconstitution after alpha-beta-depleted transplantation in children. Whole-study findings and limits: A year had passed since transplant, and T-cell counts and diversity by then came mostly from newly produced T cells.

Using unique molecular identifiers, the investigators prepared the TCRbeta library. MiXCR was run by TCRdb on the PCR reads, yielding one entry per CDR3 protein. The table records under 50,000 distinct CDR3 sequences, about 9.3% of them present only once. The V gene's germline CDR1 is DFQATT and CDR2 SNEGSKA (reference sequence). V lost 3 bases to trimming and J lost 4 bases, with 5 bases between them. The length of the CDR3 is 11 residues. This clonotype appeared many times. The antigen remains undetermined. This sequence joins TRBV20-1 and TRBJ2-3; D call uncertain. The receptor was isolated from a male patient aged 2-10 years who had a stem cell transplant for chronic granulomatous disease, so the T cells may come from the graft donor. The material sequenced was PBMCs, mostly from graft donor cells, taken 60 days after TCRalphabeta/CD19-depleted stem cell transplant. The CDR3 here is CSASSPDTQYF. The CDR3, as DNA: TGCAGTGCTAGCAGTCCAGATACGCAGTATTTT.